This section outlines one TCR beta chain sequence together with its context. Its cognate antigen has yet to be identified. Nothing much larger sits one base from this clone, and base qualities are not available. Donors were healthy HIV-negative adults with no recently reported acute infections or vaccinations. Every donor was a Caucasian adult residing in Nashville, Tennessee, USA. For unsorted samples, 75 million to 100 million PBMCs were counted and genomic DNA was extracted with the QIAamp DNA Blood Mini kit. Blood was collected by leukapheresis, and PBMCs were isolated by Ficoll-Histopaque density gradient centrifugation and then cryopreserved in liquid nitrogen vapor phase. These data belong to a study of shared clonotypes between healthy human individuals (dated by TCRdb to the early 2020s). Broadly, across the study: Three men and two women, aged 18 to 49 years, made up the cohort. To estimate repertoire size and how much clonotype sharing occurs between individuals, the study deeply sequenced the blood TCR repertoires of roughly 5 healthy adults. Libraries were prepared and TCR repertoires were sequenced by different laboratories using diverse techniques, in order to increase sequencing depth and limit assay-specific biases. Each donor's leukapheresis produced roughly between about 0.85 and 10 billion PBMCs.

Using the deep immunoSEQ assay, multiplex PCR amplified TCR CDR3 regions from genomic DNA. Extracted genomic DNA from each cell subset was spread evenly across all wells of several immunoSEQ 96-well plates, with each plate serving as a replicate. For unsorted PBMC, each replicate PCR was loaded with approximately 300 ng genomic DNA, equivalent to roughly 31,000 T cell genomes. Genomic DNA from unsorted PBMC was sequenced over ten immunoSEQ deep assay plates. Purified libraries were measured with a Qubit 3.0 fluorometer, size-checked on a Bioanalyzer 2100, and measured again with the KAPA Library Quantification kit. Each immunoSEQ 96-well plate was sequenced on its own single-read 150-cycle Illumina NextSeq 550 flow cell. Concerning the study's data processing: Because the immunoSEQ output included only junctional sequences and no quality scores, the filtering could not be the same as the filtering used for full-length reads. Sequences were annotated with PyIR, a Python wrapper for IgBLAST v1.9, and V/J genes and CDR3 were assigned using IMGT germline references. Reads were filtered out if the reads had weak V/J assignments (E-value above 1e-6), no CDR3, stop codons, out-of-frame junctions, or ambiguous translated residues. V3J clonotypes were defined as sequences sharing the same inferred V gene, J gene, and CDR3 amino acid sequence. The percentage overlap between two repertoires was calculated by dividing the number of shared unique clonotypes by the size of the smaller repertoire. Three approaches were used to assess repertoire richness: RTK rarefaction, the Chao1 estimator, and Recon v2.1 estimates of unobserved clonotypes. TCRdb's version of the immuneACCESS table is confined to in-frame rearrangements and falls short of the full clone set. An unresolved V gene accounts for under half of the shortfall where checked; the remainder is of unknown origin. V and J calls and clone size come straight from that table; D and trimming were deduced from the DNA. Recorded for this sample are 400,000 to 550,000 clones; 65% to 80% of them occurred a single time. In total, the top ten clones hold about 12% of the sample.

The study at large found these results: The small number of donors limited the genetic and exposure-history diversity represented. Pairwise subsampling led to the expectation that sequencing depth would affect the degree of clonotype sharing among donors. Only blood was sampled, and tissue TCR repertoires likely differ from those in blood.

Measured from the cysteine to the phenylalanine, the CDR3 is 17 residues long. Here the CDR3 DNA is all that survives: 51 bases in frame from base 1. CDR1 and CDR2 are read off the germline V gene as SGHDT and YYEEEE. V ends up 4 bases short and J 1 base short, with an unmatched junction base count of 9. The rearrangement joined TRBV5-6 to TRBJ2-2, and TRBD2 aligns with 8 junction nucleotides. The sequence was obtained from a woman aged 40 to 55 in good health. Some clones in this sample may be carry-over from other donors' samples. The specimen sequenced was PBMCs. The nucleotide sequence reads as follows: TGTGCCAGCAGCGCCAAACTAGCGGCATGGAACACCGGGGAGCTGTTTTTT. Translated, this gives CASSAKLAAWNTGELFF. With all but the CDR3 taken from the reference TRBV5-6 and TRBJ2-2 genes, the full variable domain is: DAGVTQSPTHLIKTRGQQVTLRCSPKSGHDTVSWYQQALGQGPQFIFQYYEEEERQRGNFPDRFSGHQFPNYSSELNVNALLLGDSALYLCASSAKLAAWNTGELFFGEGSRLTVL.